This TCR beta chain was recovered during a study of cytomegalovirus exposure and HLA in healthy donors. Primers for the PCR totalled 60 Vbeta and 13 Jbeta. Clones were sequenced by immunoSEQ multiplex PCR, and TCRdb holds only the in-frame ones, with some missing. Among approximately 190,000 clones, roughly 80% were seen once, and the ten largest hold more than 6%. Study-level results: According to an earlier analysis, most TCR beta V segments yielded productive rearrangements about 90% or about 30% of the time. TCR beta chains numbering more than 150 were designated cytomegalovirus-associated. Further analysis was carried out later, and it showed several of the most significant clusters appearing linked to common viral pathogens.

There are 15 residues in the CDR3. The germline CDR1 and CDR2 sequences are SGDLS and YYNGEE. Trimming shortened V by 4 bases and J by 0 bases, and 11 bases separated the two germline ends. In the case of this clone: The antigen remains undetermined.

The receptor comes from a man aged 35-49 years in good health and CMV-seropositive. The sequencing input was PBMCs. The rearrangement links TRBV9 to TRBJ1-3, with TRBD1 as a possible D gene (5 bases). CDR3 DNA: TGTGCCAGCAGCTCAGGGACTGTCTCTGGAAACACCATATATTTT. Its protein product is CASSSGTVSGNTIYF.